The rows below give T cell receptor beta chains drawn from one sample of a study of PD-1 blockade in classical Hodgkin lymphoma. Generated by immunoSEQ multiplex PCR, the TCRdb table keeps only in-frame clones and is missing some. The table has over 70,000 clones, over 75% seen once; the top ten hold around 2.7%. The sample was peripheral blood mononuclear cells (PBMCs), taken before the fourth cycle of nivolumab. The receptors stem from a human donor with classical Hodgkin lymphoma. The CDR3 runs from the conserved cysteine through the conserved F or W. Fields, in order: V gene, J gene, clone size, D gene, CDR3 protein, CDR3 DNA. The D gene is left open where the match is weak. Size is stated for part of the rows, as once, few or many counts, or as a class when the clone is expanded.

TRBV9	TRBJ1-1	many	-	CASRHIKHGTEAFF	TGTGCCAGCAGGCACATCAAACATGGAACTGAAGCTTTCTTT
TRBV7-2	TRBJ2-1	-	TRBD2	CASSRLAVYGEQFF	TGTGCCAGCAGCAGACTAGCGGTGTACGGTGAGCAGTTCTTC
TRBV30	TRBJ2-7	-	-	CAWTGANSYEQYF	TGTGCCTGGACGGGCGCCAATTCCTACGAGCAGTACTTC
TRBV15	TRBJ1-4	few	-	CATGVRGWEKLFF	TGTGCCACCGGAGTGAGGGGTTGGGAAAAACTGTTTTTT
TRBV5-6	TRBJ1-3	-	TRBD1	CASSLDPRDSSGNTIYF	TGTGCCAGCAGCTTGGACCCGCGGGACAGTTCTGGAAACACCATATATTTT
TRBV27	TRBJ1-1	-	TRBD1	CASSPGTGFEAFF	TGTGCCAGCAGTCCTGGGACAGGGTTTGAAGCTTTCTTT
TRBV7-9	TRBJ2-1	-	-	CASSLTVQGMYNEQFF	TGTGCCAGCAGCTTAACCGTCCAGGGGATGTACAATGAGCAGTTCTTC
TRBV7-3	TRBJ2-1	once	-	CASSIRMNNEQFF	TGTGCCAGCAGCATACGGATGAACAATGAGCAGTTCTTC
TRBV6-5	TRBJ1-6	-	-	CASSYSRDVLTPLHF	TGTGCCAGCAGTTACTCGAGGGACGTCCTGACACCCCTCCACTTT
TRBV19	TRBJ2-7	-	TRBD2	CASSMGGGRGYEQYF	TGTGCCAGTAGTATGGGGGGGGGACGTGGCTACGAGCAGTACTTC
TRBV30	TRBJ2-1	-	-	CAWDTGYYNEQFF	TGTGCCTGGGACACAGGGTACTACAATGAGCAGTTCTTC
TRBV12-5	TRBJ2-5	-	TRBD2	CASGLIDSGVQETQYF	TGTGCTAGTGGTTTGATTGATAGCGGGGTCCAAGAGACCCAGTACTTC
TRBV7-6	TRBJ1-5	-	-	CASSFGSSQPQHF	TGTGCCAGCAGCTTCGGGAGCAGCCAGCCCCAGCATTTT
TRBV30	TRBJ1-3	once	-	CAWSVTRMSSGNTIYF	TGTGCCTGGAGTGTAACCCGGATGAGCTCTGGAAACACCATATATTTT
TRBV13	TRBJ1-1	-	-	CASSLRIQLNTEAFF	TGTGCCAGCAGCTTACGGATACAGTTGAACACTGAAGCTTTCTTT
TRBV6-5	TRBJ1-6	-	-	CASSYSADRNSPLHF	TGTGCCAGCAGTTACTCCGCGGACCGTAATTCACCCCTCCACTTT
TRBV7-9	TRBJ1-1	-	TRBD1	CASSPYRGQLGLTEAFF	TGTGCCAGCAGCCCTTACAGGGGGCAATTGGGATTGACTGAAGCTTTCTTT